The entry below gives a single T cell receptor beta chain sequence along with its context. Its antigen remains unidentified. Per germline, CDR1 MDHEN and CDR2 SYDVKM. Trimming pared 4 bases from V and 4 bases from J, leaving 10 bases between. This CDR3 contains 13 residues. This record belongs to a study of post-analysis software for immune sequencing data. Study conclusions and caveats: Same-batch preparations were strongly co-clustered by F measure. Significantly decreased normalized Chao1 diversity was recorded for multiple sclerosis patients relative to controls. TRBV5-6, TRBV5-1 and TRBV20-1 belonged to a set of a few TRBV segments that were more frequent in patients than controls.

Incorporated into the TCR beta cDNA libraries were unique molecular identifiers, which served to reduce PCR and sequencing biases. Input amounts of roughly 0.85 to 10 million T cells were used. These gave 500,000 or so cDNA molecules, so each molecule approximated one T cell. MiXCR, run by TCRdb on the PCR reads, gives a single entry per CDR3 protein. The sample holds 700,000 to 800,000 distinct CDR3 sequences, 25% to 30% seen once. This clonotype was sampled from a girl aged 10 to 17 with multiple sclerosis. The rearrangement links TRBV28 to TRBJ1-2, with D maybe TRBD1 (6 bases). Sequenced sample: blood. The CDR3 sequence: CASSSGTRYGYTF. As DNA, the CDR3 is TGTGCCAGCAGTTCTGGGACACGCTATGGCTACACCTTC.